The rows below give T cell receptor beta chains drawn from one sample of a study of cytomegalovirus exposure and HLA in healthy donors. Libraries were prepared by immunoSEQ multiplex PCR; TCRdb keeps only in-frame clonotypes and omits some of them. The repertoire holds 200,000 or so clones, around 81% seen once, with about 1.9% in the top ten. What was sequenced was PBMCs. The receptors stem from a woman under 30 in good health and CMV-seropositive. The CDR3 runs from the conserved cysteine through the conserved F or W. Fields, in order: J gene, V gene, clone size, D gene, CDR3 protein, CDR3 DNA. The D gene is left open where the match is weak. Not every row has a clone size; where given, it reads once, few, many or a size class.

j_gene: TRBJ2-7
v_gene: TRBV5-4
abundance: NA
d_gene: TRBD1
CDR3aa: CATLTQGNSYEQYF
CDR3nt: TGTGCCACTTTAACACAGGGGAACTCCTACGAGCAGTACTTC

j_gene: TRBJ2-6
v_gene: TRBV27
abundance: NA
d_gene: NA
CDR3aa: CASSPSTVLSGANGLTF
CDR3nt: TGTGCCAGCAGTCCGTCGACGGTTCTCTCTGGGGCCAACGGCCTGACTTTC

j_gene: TRBJ1-2
v_gene: TRBV19
abundance: NA
d_gene: NA
CDR3aa: CASSMGATGYGYTF
CDR3nt: TGTGCCAGTAGTATGGGGGCCACGGGCTATGGCTACACCTTC

j_gene: TRBJ2-2
v_gene: TRBV30
abundance: NA
d_gene: NA
CDR3aa: CAWKPSGSTGELFF
CDR3nt: TGTGCCTGGAAACCCTCGGGGAGCACCGGGGAGCTGTTTTTT

j_gene: TRBJ2-3
v_gene: TRBV9
abundance: NA
d_gene: TRBD2
CDR3aa: CASSTPSGGLTDTQYF
CDR3nt: TGTGCCAGCAGCACCCCTAGCGGGGGGCTGACAGATACGCAGTATTTT

j_gene: TRBJ1-4
v_gene: TRBV19
abundance: NA
d_gene: NA
CDR3aa: CASVVGSQPEKLFF
CDR3nt: TGTGCCTCAGTAGTGGGGAGCCAGCCTGAAAAACTGTTTTTT

j_gene: TRBJ1-2
v_gene: TRBV4-1
abundance: NA
d_gene: TRBD1
CDR3aa: CASSHRTGGDYGYTF
CDR3nt: TGCGCCAGCAGCCACCGAACAGGGGGTGACTATGGCTACACCTTC

j_gene: TRBJ2-2
v_gene: TRBV15
abundance: NA
d_gene: NA
CDR3aa: CATSRVAGLGGELFF
CDR3nt: TGTGCCACCAGCAGAGTGGCAGGGTTAGGCGGGGAGCTGTTTTTT

j_gene: TRBJ2-1
v_gene: TRBV7-9
abundance: NA
d_gene: TRBD2
CDR3aa: CASSFSGGAYEQFF
CDR3nt: TGTGCCAGCAGCTTTAGCGGGGGGGCCTATGAGCAGTTCTTC

j_gene: TRBJ1-4
v_gene: TRBV29-1
abundance: NA
d_gene: NA
CDR3aa: CSVVGRGPKATNEKLFF
CDR3nt: TGCAGCGTTGTGGGCAGGGGCCCCAAAGCAACTAATGAAAAACTGTTTTTT

j_gene: TRBJ2-2
v_gene: TRBV13
abundance: NA
d_gene: NA
CDR3aa: CASSQRLTGELFF
CDR3nt: TGTGCCAGCAGCCAGCGGCTCACCGGGGAGCTGTTTTTT

j_gene: TRBJ2-1
v_gene: TRBV5-1
abundance: NA
d_gene: TRBD2
CDR3aa: CASSLARGGGNEQFF
CDR3nt: TGCGCCAGCAGCTTGGCGCGGGGGGGCGGGAATGAGCAGTTCTTC

j_gene: TRBJ1-3
v_gene: TRBV9
abundance: NA
d_gene: TRBD1
CDR3aa: CASSVGTGTGNTIYF
CDR3nt: TGTGCCAGCAGCGTAGGGACAGGGACTGGAAACACCATATATTTT

j_gene: TRBJ2-5
v_gene: TRBV11-2
abundance: NA
d_gene: NA
CDR3aa: CASSLAGAGQETQYF
CDR3nt: TGTGCCAGCAGCTTAGCGGGTGCCGGGCAAGAGACCCAGTACTTC

j_gene: TRBJ1-3
v_gene: TRBV5-1
abundance: NA
d_gene: NA
CDR3aa: CASSNNRASSGNTIYF
CDR3nt: TGCGCCAGCAGTAACAACAGGGCCAGCTCTGGAAACACCATATATTTT

j_gene: TRBJ1-4
v_gene: TRBV9
abundance: NA
d_gene: NA
CDR3aa: CASSPRGGNEKLFF
CDR3nt: TGTGCCAGCAGCCCCCGAGGAGGGAATGAAAAACTGTTTTTT

j_gene: TRBJ2-1
v_gene: TRBV4-1
abundance: NA
d_gene: NA
CDR3aa: CASSQRGLGGNEQFF
CDR3nt: TGCGCCAGCAGCCAAAGGGGGTTGGGGGGGAATGAGCAGTTCTTC

j_gene: TRBJ2-4
v_gene: TRBV2
abundance: NA
d_gene: NA
CDR3aa: CASSSRIQYF
CDR3nt: TGTGCCAGCAGTTCGCGGATTCAGTACTTC

j_gene: TRBJ1-3
v_gene: TRBV7-2
abundance: once
d_gene: NA
CDR3aa: CASSLDGSGNTIYF
CDR3nt: TGTGCCAGCAGCTTAGACGGCTCTGGAAACACCATATATTTT

j_gene: TRBJ2-1
v_gene: TRBV4-3
abundance: NA
d_gene: TRBD2
CDR3aa: CASSPTSGGPGEQFF
CDR3nt: TGCGCCAGCAGCCCGACTAGCGGGGGCCCGGGTGAGCAGTTCTTC

j_gene: TRBJ1-1
v_gene: TRBV30
abundance: few
d_gene: NA
CDR3aa: CAWSAMAGSPEAFF
CDR3nt: TGTGCCTGGAGTGCAATGGCCGGGAGCCCTGAAGCTTTCTTT

j_gene: TRBJ1-2
v_gene: TRBV5-1
abundance: NA
d_gene: NA
CDR3aa: CASSLEVGADGYTF
CDR3nt: TGCGCCAGCAGCTTGGAGGTGGGGGCGGACGGCTACACCTTC

j_gene: TRBJ2-2
v_gene: TRBV25-1
abundance: NA
d_gene: NA
CDR3aa: CATRGPGELFF
CDR3nt: TGTGCCACGCGGGGGCCCGGGGAGCTGTTTTTT

j_gene: TRBJ2-1
v_gene: TRBV7-8
abundance: few
d_gene: TRBD2
CDR3aa: CASSLAGGNEQFF
CDR3nt: TGTGCCAGCAGCTTAGCGGGAGGGAATGAGCAGTTCTTC

j_gene: TRBJ1-1
v_gene: TRBV5-6
abundance: NA
d_gene: TRBD1
CDR3aa: CASSLLQGATEAFF
CDR3nt: TGTGCCAGCAGCTTGCTTCAGGGGGCCACTGAAGCTTTCTTT

j_gene: TRBJ2-2
v_gene: TRBV5-4
abundance: NA
d_gene: TRBD1
CDR3aa: CASSSGTEENTGELFF
CDR3nt: TGTGCCAGCAGCTCCGGGACAGAAGAGAACACCGGGGAGCTGTTTTTT

j_gene: TRBJ1-1
v_gene: TRBV30
abundance: once
d_gene: NA
CDR3aa: CARGERTEAFF
CDR3nt: TGTGCGCGGGGGGAGAGGACTGAAGCTTTCTTT